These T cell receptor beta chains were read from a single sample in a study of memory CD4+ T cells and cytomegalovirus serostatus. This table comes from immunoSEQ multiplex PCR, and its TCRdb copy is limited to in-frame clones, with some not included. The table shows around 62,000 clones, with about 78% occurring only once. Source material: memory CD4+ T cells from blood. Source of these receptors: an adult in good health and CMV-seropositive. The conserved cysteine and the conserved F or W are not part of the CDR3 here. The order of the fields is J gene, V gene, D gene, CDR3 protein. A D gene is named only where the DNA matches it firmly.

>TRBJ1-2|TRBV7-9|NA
ASSYGQFYGYT
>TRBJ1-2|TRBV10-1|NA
AGPRTEDGYT
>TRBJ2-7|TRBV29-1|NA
SVGEEEYEQY
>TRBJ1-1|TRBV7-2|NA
ASTPRPNTEAF
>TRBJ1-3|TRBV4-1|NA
ASSHAVQVAGNTIY
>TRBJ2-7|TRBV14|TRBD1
ASSQDVRQGGQGEQY
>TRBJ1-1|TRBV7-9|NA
ASSLGPGAVSTEAF
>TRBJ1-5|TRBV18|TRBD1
ASSRQGFGNQPQH
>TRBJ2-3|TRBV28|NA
GPVGGTPSTDTQY
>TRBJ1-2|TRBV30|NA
AWSVRVRRYGYT
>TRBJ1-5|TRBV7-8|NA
ASSPKMGRNTGSNQPQH
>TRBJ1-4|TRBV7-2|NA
ASSLAGNEKLF
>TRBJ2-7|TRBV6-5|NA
ASSSDRPPYEQY
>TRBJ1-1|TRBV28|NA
ASSLPPSRGGNTEAF
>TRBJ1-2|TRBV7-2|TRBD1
ASSPDRGGGYT
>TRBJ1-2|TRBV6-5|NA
ASTAGTHGRYT
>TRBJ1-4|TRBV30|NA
AGGSAREKLF
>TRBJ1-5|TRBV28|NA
ASSFRTGRKGNQPQH
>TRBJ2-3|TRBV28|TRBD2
ASRSNRGGTDTQY
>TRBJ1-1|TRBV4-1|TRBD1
ASSQDRSGGMAEAF
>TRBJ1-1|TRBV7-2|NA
ASSLTVDTEAF
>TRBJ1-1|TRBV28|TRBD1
AILTRDRLYAF
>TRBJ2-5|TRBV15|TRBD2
ATSRGGTSGGVQETQY
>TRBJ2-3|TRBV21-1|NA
ASSSKEEGPPGYCTDTQY
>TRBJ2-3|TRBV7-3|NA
ASSRKEGARTDTQY